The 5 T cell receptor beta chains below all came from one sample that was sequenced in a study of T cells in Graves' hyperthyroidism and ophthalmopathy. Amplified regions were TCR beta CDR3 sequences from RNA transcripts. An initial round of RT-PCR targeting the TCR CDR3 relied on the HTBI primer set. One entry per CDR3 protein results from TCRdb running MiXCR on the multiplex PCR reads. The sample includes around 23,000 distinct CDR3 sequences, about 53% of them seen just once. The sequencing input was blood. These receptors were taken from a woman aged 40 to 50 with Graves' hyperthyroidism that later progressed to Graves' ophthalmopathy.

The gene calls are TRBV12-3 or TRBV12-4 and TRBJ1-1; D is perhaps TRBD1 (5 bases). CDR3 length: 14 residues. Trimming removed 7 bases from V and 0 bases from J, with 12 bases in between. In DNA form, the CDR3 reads TGTGCCAGCACCTTACAGGCAATGAACACTGAAGCTTTCTTT. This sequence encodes CASTLQAMNTEAFF.

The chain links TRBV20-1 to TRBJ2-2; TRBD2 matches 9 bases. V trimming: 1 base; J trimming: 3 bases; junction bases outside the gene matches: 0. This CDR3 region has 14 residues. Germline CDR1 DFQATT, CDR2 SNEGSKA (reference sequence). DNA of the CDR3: TGCAGTGCTAGAGGGACTAGCGACACCGGGGAGCTGTTTTTT. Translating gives CSARGTSDTGELFF.

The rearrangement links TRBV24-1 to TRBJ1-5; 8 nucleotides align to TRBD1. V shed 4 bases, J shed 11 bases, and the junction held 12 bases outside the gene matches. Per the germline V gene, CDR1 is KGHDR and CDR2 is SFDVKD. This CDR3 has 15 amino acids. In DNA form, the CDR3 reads TGTGCCACCAGTGACCTGACAGGGGATCAAGAGACCCAGCATTTT. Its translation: CATSDLTGDQETQHF.

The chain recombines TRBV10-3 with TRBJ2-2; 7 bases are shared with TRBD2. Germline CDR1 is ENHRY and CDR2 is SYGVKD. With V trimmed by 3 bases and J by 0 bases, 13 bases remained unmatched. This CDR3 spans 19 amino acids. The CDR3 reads CAISEYPPSGAANTGELFF. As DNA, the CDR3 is TGTGCCATCAGTGAATATCCCCCAAGCGGGGCCGCGAACACCGGGGAGCTGTTTTTT.

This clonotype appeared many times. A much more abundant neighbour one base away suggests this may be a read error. CDR3 coding DNA: TGCGCCAGCAGGTTGAGGGGTCAACAAGAGACCCAGTACTTC. As protein: CASRLRGQQETQYF. V is TRBV5-1 and J is TRBJ2-5; D may match TRBD1 or TRBD2 (5 bases each). The V end lost 5 bases, the J end lost 2 bases, and 13 bases lay between the germline ends. CDR1 and CDR2 from the germline V gene are SGHRS and YFSETQ. The CDR3 is made up of 14 amino acids.